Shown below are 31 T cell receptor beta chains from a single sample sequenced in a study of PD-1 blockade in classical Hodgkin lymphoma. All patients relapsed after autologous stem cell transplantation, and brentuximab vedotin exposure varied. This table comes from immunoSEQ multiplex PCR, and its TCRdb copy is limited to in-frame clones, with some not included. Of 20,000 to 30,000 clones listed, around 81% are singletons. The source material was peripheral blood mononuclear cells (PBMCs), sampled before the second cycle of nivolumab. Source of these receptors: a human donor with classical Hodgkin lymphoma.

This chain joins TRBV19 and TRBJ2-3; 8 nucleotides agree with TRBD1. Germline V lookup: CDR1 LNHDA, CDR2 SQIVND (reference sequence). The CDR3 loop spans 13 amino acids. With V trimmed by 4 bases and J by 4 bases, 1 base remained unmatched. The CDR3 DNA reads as TGTGCCAGTAGTACAGGGGGCGCAGATACGCAGTATTTT. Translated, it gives CASSTGGADTQYF.

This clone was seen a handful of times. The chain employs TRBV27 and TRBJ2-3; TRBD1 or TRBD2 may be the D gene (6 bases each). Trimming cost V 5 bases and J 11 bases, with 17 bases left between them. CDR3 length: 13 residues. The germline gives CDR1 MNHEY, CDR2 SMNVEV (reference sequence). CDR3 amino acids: CASSRGVGTGQYF. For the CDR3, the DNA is TGTGCCAGCAGTAGGGGGGTGGGGACTGGGCAGTATTTT.

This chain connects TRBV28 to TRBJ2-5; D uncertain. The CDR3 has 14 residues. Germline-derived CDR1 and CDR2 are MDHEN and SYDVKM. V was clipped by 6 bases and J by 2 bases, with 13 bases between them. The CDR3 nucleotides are TGTGCCAGCAGGTCCCGGGCAGCGCAAGAGACCCAGTACTTC. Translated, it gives CASRSRAAQETQYF.

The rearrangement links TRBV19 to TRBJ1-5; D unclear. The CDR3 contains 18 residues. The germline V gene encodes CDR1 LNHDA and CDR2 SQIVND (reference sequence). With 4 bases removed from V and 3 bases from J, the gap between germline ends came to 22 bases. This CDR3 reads CASSTVGVNSEVNQPQHF. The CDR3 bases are TGTGCCAGTAGTACAGTGGGAGTCAACTCGGAGGTCAATCAGCCCCAGCATTTT.

In DNA, the CDR3 is TGCGCCAGCAGCCTGGTCCTGCGTGAAGAGACCCAGTACTTC. The encoded protein is CASSLVLREETQYF. This chain uses TRBV5-1 with TRBJ2-5; no clear D. CDR1 is SGHRS, CDR2 YFSETQ, per germline. This CDR3 has 14 amino acids. The V gene lost 4 bases and the J gene lost 3 bases, with 13 bases spanning the gap. Looking up the rest from reference TRBV5-1 and TRBJ2-5 gives the full variable domain: KAGVTQTPRYLIKTRGQQVTLSCSPISGHRSVSWYQQTPGQGLQFLFEYFSETQRNKGNFPGRFSGRQFSNSRSEMNVSTLELGDSALYLCASSLVLREETQYFGPGTRLLVL.

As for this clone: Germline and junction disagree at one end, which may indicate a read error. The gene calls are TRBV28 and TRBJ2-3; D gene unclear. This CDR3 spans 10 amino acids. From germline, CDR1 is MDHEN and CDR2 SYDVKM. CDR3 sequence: CASSGMNIRF. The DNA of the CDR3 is TGTGCCAGCAGTGGGATGAACATTCGCTTT.

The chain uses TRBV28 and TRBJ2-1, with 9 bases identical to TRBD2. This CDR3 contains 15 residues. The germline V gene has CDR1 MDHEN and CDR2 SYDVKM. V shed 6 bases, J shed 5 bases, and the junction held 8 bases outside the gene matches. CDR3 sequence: CASSSISSGDNEQFF. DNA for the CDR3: TGTGCCAGCAGCTCAATATCTAGCGGGGACAATGAGCAGTTCTTC. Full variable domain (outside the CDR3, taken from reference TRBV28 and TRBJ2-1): DVKVTQSSRYLVKRTGEKVFLECVQDMDHENMFWYRQDPGLGLRLIYFSYDVKMKEKGDIPEGYSVSREKKERFSLILESASTNQTSMYLCASSSISSGDNEQFFGPGTRLTVL.

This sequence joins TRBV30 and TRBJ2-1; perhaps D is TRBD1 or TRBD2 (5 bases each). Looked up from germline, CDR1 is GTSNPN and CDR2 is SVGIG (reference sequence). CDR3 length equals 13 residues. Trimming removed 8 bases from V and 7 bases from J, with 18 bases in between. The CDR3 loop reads CAHSSGDPNEQFF. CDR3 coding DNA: TGTGCCCACTCTAGTGGGGACCCAAATGAGCAGTTCTTC.

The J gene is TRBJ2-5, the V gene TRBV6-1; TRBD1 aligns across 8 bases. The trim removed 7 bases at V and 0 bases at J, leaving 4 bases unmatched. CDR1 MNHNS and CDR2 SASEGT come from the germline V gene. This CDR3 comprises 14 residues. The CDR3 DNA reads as TGTGCCAGCATGAGGACAGGGTACCAAGAGACCCAGTACTTC. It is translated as CASMRTGYQETQYF.

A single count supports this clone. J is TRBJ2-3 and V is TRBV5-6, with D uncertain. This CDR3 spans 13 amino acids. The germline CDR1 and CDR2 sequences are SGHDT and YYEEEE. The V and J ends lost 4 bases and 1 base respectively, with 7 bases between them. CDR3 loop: CASSPPGTDTQYF. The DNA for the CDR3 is TGTGCCAGCAGCCCCCCTGGCACAGATACGCAGTATTTT.

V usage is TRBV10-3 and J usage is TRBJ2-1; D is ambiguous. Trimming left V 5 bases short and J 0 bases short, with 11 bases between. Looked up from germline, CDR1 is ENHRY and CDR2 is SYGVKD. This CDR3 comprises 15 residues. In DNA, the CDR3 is TGTGCCATCAGTTCCGACATTCCCTCCTACAATGAGCAGTTCTTC. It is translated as CAISSDIPSYNEQFF.

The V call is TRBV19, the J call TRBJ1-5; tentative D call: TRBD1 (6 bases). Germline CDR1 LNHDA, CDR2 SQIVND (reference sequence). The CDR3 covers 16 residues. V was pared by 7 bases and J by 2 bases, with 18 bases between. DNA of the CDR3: TGTGCCAGTAAACCCGGGGGGGCTATAGGCAATCAGCCCCAGCATTTT. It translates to CASKPGGAIGNQPQHF.

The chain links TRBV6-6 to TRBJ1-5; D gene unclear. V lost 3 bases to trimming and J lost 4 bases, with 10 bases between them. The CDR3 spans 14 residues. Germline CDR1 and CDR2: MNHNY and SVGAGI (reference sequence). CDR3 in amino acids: CASSYKERNQPQHF. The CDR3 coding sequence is TGTGCCAGCAGTTATAAGGAGCGGAATCAGCCCCAGCATTTT.

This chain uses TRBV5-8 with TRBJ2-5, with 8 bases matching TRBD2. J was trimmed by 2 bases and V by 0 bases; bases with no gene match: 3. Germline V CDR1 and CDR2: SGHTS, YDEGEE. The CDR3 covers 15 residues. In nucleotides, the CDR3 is TGTGCCAGCAGCTTGGGGCGGGGGGCGCAAGAGACCCAGTACTTC. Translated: CASSLGRGAQETQYF.

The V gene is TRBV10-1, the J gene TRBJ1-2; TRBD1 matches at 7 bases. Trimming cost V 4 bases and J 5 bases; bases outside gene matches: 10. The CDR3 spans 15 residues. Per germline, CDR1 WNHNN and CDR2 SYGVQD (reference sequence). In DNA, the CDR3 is TGCGCCAGCAGTGCCTACACAGGACAGGTATATGGCTACACCTTC. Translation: CASSAYTGQVYGYTF.

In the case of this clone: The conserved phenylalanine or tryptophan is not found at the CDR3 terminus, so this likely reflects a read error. This chain's CDR3 is CASSSEWANTEAFL. In DNA, the CDR3 is TGTGCCAGCAGCTCCGAGTGGGCTAACACTGAAGCTTTCCTT. The chain employs TRBV7-9 and TRBJ1-1; D uncertain. The germline V gene encodes CDR1 SEHNR and CDR2 FQNEAQ (reference sequence). V was clipped by 4 bases and J by 2 bases, with 11 bases between them. The CDR3 length is 14 residues.

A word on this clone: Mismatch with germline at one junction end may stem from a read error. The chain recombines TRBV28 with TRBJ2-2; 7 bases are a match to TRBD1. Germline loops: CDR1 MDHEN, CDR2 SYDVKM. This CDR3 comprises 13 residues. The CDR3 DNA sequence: TGTGCCAGCAGTCCACCCACGTATGACAGGGTAATTTTT. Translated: CASSPPTYDRVIF.

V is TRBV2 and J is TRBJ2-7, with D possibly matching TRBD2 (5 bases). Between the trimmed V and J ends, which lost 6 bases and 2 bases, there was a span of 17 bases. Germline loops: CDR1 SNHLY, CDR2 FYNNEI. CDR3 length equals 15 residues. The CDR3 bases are TGTGCCAGCAGCCCCCAAGGGAGTGGGACCTACGAGCAGTACTTC. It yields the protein CASSPQGSGTYEQYF.

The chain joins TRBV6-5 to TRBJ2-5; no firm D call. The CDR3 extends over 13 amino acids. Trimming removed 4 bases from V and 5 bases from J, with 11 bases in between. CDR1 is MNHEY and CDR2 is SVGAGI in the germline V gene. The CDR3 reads CASSSPSSETQYF. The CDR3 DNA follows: TGTGCCAGCAGTTCCCCGTCCTCGGAGACCCAGTACTTC.

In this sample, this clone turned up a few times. The CDR3 here is CASSYDRDSPLHF. DNA of the CDR3: TGTGCCAGCAGTTACGATAGGGACTCACCCCTCCACTTT. V is TRBV6-5 and J is TRBJ1-6, with D maybe TRBD1 (5 bases). Per germline, CDR1 MNHEY and CDR2 SVGAGI. The CDR3 totals 13 residues. Trimming pared 2 bases from V and 10 bases from J, leaving 9 bases between.

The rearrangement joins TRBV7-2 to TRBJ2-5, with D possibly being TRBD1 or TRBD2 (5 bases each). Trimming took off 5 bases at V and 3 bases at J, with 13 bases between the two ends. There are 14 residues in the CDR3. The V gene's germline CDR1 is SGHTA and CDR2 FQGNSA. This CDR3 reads CASSADRGEETQYF. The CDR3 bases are TGTGCCAGCAGCGCAGACAGAGGGGAAGAGACCCAGTACTTC.

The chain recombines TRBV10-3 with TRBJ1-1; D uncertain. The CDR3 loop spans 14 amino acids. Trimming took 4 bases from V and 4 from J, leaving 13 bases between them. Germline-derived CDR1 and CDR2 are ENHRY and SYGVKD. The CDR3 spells CAISAEGLGTEAFF. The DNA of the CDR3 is TGTGCCATCAGTGCCGAGGGATTGGGCACTGAAGCTTTCTTT.

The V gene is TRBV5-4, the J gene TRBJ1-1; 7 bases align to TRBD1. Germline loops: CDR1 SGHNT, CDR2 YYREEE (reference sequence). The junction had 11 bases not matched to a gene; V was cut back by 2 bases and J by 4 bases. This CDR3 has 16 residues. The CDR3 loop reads CASSFEGRGRGTEAFF. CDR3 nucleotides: TGTGCCAGCAGCTTTGAGGGGAGGGGGCGTGGCACTGAAGCTTTCTTT.

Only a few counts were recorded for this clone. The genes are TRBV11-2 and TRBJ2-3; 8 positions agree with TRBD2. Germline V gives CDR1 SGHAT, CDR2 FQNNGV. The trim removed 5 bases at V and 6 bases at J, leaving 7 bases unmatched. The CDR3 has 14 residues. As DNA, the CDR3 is TGTGCCAGCAGCCGAAATAGCGGGATGGATACGCAGTATTTT. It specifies CASSRNSGMDTQYF.

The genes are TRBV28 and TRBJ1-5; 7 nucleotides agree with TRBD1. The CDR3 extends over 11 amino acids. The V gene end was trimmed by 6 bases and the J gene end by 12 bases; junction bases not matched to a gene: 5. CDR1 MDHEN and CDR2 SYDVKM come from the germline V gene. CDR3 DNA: TGTGCCAGCAGCCGTGGACAGGACCAGCATTTT. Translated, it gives CASSRGQDQHF.

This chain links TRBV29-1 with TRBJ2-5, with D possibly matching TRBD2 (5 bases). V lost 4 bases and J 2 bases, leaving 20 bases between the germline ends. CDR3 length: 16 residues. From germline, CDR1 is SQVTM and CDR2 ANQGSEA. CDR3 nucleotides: TGCAGCGTTGGAGGGCCCGGGAACACCTTACAAGAGACCCAGTACTTC. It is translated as CSVGGPGNTLQETQYF.

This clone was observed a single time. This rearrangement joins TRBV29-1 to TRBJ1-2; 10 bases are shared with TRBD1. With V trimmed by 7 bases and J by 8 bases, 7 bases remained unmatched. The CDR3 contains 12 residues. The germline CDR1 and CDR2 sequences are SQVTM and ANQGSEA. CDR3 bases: TGCAGCGCCCCCCTGGGACAGGGGGGCTACACCTTC. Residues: CSAPLGQGGYTF.

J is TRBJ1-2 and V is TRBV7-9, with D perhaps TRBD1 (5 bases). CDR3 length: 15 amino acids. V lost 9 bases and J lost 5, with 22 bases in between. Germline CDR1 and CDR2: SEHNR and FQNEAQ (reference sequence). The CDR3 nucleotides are TGTGCCAGTAGAGGTATCGAGACAGTCTCATATGGCTACACCTTC. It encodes CASRGIETVSYGYTF.

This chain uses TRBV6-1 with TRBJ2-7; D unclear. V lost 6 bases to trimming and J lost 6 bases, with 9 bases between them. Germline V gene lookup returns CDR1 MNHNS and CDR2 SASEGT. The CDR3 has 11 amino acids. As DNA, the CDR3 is TGTGCCAGCAGCCCCCCCGGCGAGCAGTACTTC. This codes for CASSPPGEQYF.

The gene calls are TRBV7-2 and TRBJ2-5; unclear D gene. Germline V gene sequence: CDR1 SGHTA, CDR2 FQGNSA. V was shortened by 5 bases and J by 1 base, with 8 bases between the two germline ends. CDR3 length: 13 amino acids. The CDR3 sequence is CASSLIIQETQYF. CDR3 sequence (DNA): TGTGCCAGCAGCCTCATTATCCAAGAGACCCAGTACTTC.

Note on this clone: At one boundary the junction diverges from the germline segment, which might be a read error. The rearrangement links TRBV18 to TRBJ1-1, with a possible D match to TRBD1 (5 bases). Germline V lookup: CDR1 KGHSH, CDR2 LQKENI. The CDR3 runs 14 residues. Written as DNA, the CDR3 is TGTGCCAGCGGCGCAACGGGGACGAACTCTGAAGCTTTCTTT. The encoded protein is CASGATGTNSEAFF.